The next 23 T cell receptor beta chains were all read from a single sample in a study of CD8 T cells in Susac syndrome. Random hexamers were used to reverse transcribe about 0.45 to 1 ug of RNA. TCRdb called the immunoSEQ multiplex PCR reads again in MiXCR, with one record for every CDR3 protein. The repertoire consists of approximately 150,000 distinct CDR3 sequences, with about 94% occurring once and the leading ten covering approximately 0.09%. Input material: CD4+ T cells from PBMCs. These receptors were taken from a human donor with multiple sclerosis.

The chain carries TRBV2 and TRBJ2-5; D possibly corresponds to TRBD2 (5 bases). Trimming left V 5 bases short and J 1 base short, with 14 bases between. CDR1 SNHLY and CDR2 FYNNEI come from the germline V gene. The CDR3 is made up of 15 amino acids. The CDR3 DNA reads TGTGCCAGCAGTCTGGTGTCTGCGGGCCAAGAGACCCAGTACTTC. It specifies CASSLVSAGQETQYF. The complete variable domain, with remaining parts taken from reference TRBV2 and TRBJ2-5, reads EPEVTQTPSHQVTQMGQEVILRCVPISNHLYFYWYRQILGQKVEFLVSFYNNEISEKSEIFDDQFSVERPDGSNFTLKIRSTKLEDSAMYFCASSLVSAGQETQYFGPGTRLLVL.

The rearrangement joins TRBV10-3 to TRBJ1-5; D not resolved. CDR3 length: 17 amino acids. Trimming removed 4 bases from V and 0 bases from J, with 16 bases in between. Germline V gives CDR1 ENHRY, CDR2 SYGVKD. The CDR3 spells CAISAVGGGNSNQPQHF. The CDR3 bases are TGTGCCATCAGTGCCGTCGGTGGAGGAAATAGCAATCAGCCCCAGCATTTT.

The chain is built from TRBV27 and TRBJ1-5, with D possibly TRBD1 on 5 matching bases. Trimming shortened V by 2 bases and J by 0 bases, and 11 bases separated the two germline ends. The CDR3 is 16 amino acids. The germline gives CDR1 MNHEY, CDR2 SMNVEV (reference sequence). In DNA form, the CDR3 reads TGTGCCAGCAGTTTAGTCGGGGGGTATAGCAATCAGCCCCAGCATTTT. It codes for CASSLVGGYSNQPQHF.

V is TRBV4-1 and J is TRBJ2-1; either TRBD1 or TRBD2 may fit D (6 bases each). In germline, CDR1 is MGHRA, CDR2 YSYEKL. There are 15 residues in the CDR3. V shed 4 bases and J shed 8 bases, with 18 bases lying between them. CDR3 in amino acids: CASSLSWGALDEQFF. The CDR3 coding sequence is TGCGCCAGCAGCCTTAGCTGGGGGGCCTTGGATGAGCAGTTCTTC.

The chain combines TRBV20-1 with TRBJ1-5; the D is unclear. This CDR3 contains 12 residues. Germline-derived CDR1 and CDR2 are DFQATT and SNEGSKA (reference sequence). V was pared by 2 bases and J by 3 bases, with 5 bases between. The CDR3 nucleotides are TGCAGTGCTAGACAGAACAATCAGCCCCAGCATTTT. This encodes CSARQNNQPQHF.

V and J are TRBV6-1 and TRBJ2-7; tentative D call: TRBD2 (6 bases). The CDR3 loop spans 15 amino acids. Germline V gives CDR1 MNHNS, CDR2 SASEGT. The V end lost 7 bases, the J end lost 4 bases, and 20 bases lay between the germline ends. The CDR3 is CASTPRRASSYEQYF. The DNA of the CDR3 is TGTGCCAGCACCCCACGGAGGGCTAGCTCGTACGAGCAGTACTTC.

The V and J genes are TRBV24-1 and TRBJ2-2; a possible D gene is TRBD1 (6 bases). The CDR3 is 17 amino acids. Germline lookup yields CDR1 KGHDR and CDR2 SFDVKD. Trimming shortened V by 2 bases and J by 1 base, and 13 bases separated the two germline ends. DNA of the CDR3: TGTGCCACCAGTGATTGGCTCAGGGGTATGAACACCGGGGAGCTGTTTTTT. Residues: CATSDWLRGMNTGELFF.

The chain uses TRBV5-1 and TRBJ2-3; D unclear. CDR3 length: 15 amino acids. From germline, CDR1 is SGHRS and CDR2 YFSETQ. Trimming shortened V by 0 bases and J by 0 bases, and 8 bases separated the two germline ends. The CDR3 sequence: CASSLEDGSTDTQYF. The CDR3 DNA follows: TGCGCCAGCAGCTTGGAGGACGGGAGCACAGATACGCAGTATTTT.

The gene calls are TRBV2 and TRBJ1-6, with TRBD1 identical over 8 bases. V was clipped by 4 bases and J by 6 bases; unmatched bases: 5. Germline V gene lookup returns CDR1 SNHLY and CDR2 FYNNEI. This CDR3 has 15 amino acids. The CDR3 sequence: CASSGRGQANSPLHF. The CDR3 region has the DNA TGTGCCAGCAGTGGGAGGGGACAGGCTAATTCACCCCTCCACTTT.

The rearrangement links TRBV6-6 to TRBJ1-1, with D uncertain. Trimming cost V 4 bases and J 0 bases, with 12 bases left between them. In germline, CDR1 is MNHNY, CDR2 SVGAGI (reference sequence). This CDR3 spans 15 amino acids. CDR3 region: CASSLQILLNTEAFF. As DNA, the CDR3 is TGTGCCAGCAGTTTACAGATACTGTTGAACACTGAAGCTTTCTTT.

The chain employs TRBV7-2 and TRBJ1-4; D is unresolved. The germline V gene has CDR1 SGHTA and CDR2 FQGNSA. CDR3 length equals 12 residues. The germline V and J ends were trimmed by 6 bases and 9 bases, with 11 bases remaining between them. The chain's CDR3 is CASSSLSKKLFF. In nucleotides, the CDR3 is TGTGCCAGCAGTTCCTTGTCAAAAAAACTGTTTTTT.

The gene calls are TRBV7-3 and TRBJ2-1, with a tentative D call TRBD2 (7 bases). Germline V CDR1 and CDR2: SGHTA, FQGTGA. V dropped 2 bases and J dropped 9 bases, with 20 bases sitting between them. This CDR3 has 16 amino acids. CDR3 in amino acids: CASSLATARGGGEQFF. The CDR3 DNA is TGTGCCAGCAGCTTAGCCACAGCCAGAGGGGGGGGTGAGCAGTTCTTC.

The genes are TRBV29-1 and TRBJ2-7; D gene uncertain. Trimming shortened V by 5 bases and J by 0 bases, and 14 bases separated the two germline ends. Germline V gene sequence: CDR1 SQVTM, CDR2 ANQGSEA. CDR3 length: 14 amino acids. CDR3 protein: CSVRLGSPSYEQYF. The CDR3 nucleotides read TGCAGCGTTCGCCTAGGTTCTCCCTCCTACGAGCAGTACTTC.

The V call is TRBV11-1, the J call TRBJ2-1; D ambiguous. Trimming removed 8 bases at V and 7 bases at J, with 18 bases between. From germline, CDR1 is SGHAT and CDR2 FQDESV (reference sequence). The CDR3 runs to 14 residues. The CDR3 region has the DNA TGTGCCAGCTCCCGGCAGGACGGTCGGAATGAGCAGTTCTTC. It is translated as CASSRQDGRNEQFF.

The chain links TRBV12-3 or TRBV12-4 to TRBJ1-3; no clear D gene. This CDR3 has 13 residues. Deletions cut 5 bases from V and 4 bases from J, with 9 bases between. Written as DNA, the CDR3 is TGTGCCAGCAGTCTCGTTGGGGGAAACACCATATATTTT. Translating gives CASSLVGGNTIYF.

In the case of this clonotype: One end of the junction fails to match germline, which may point to a read error. The chain carries TRBV24-1 and TRBJ1-5; D ambiguous. Germline CDR1 is KGHDR and CDR2 is SFDVKD. This CDR3 comprises 12 residues. CDR3 in amino acids: CATSDFGQSQHF. CDR3 coding DNA: TGTGCCACCAGTGATTTCGGTCAGTCCCAGCATTTT.

The chain uses TRBV9 and TRBJ1-2, with 8 bases lining up with TRBD1. The CDR3 runs to 13 residues. Germline CDR1 reads SGDLS; CDR2 reads YYNGEE. V dropped 4 bases and J dropped 4; count of bases not matched to a gene: 3. The CDR3 coding sequence is TGTGCCAGCAGCCCAGGGGGCGGCTATGGCTACACCTTC. Encoded protein: CASSPGGGYGYTF. The variable domain in full, completed from reference TRBV9 and TRBJ1-2, reads DSGVTQTPKHLITATGQRVTLRCSPRSGDLSVYWYQQSLDQGLQFLIQYYNGEERAKGNILERFSAQQFPDLHSELNLSSLELGDSALYFCASSPGGGYGYTFGSGTRLTVV.

The V call is TRBV5-4, the J call TRBJ2-5; 9 positions agree with TRBD1. The CDR3 has 17 amino acids. CDR1 and CDR2 from the germline V gene are SGHNT and YYREEE (reference sequence). Trimming removed 5 bases from V and 4 bases from J; junction bases left unmatched: 15. In DNA form, the CDR3 reads TGTGCCAGCAGACGAGCAGGACAGGGGATCCAACGAGAGACCCAGTACTTC. Translation gives CASRRAGQGIQRETQYF. Together with reference TRBV5-4 and TRBJ2-5, the CDR3 gives the full variable domain: ETGVTQSPTHLIKTRGQQVTLRCSSQSGHNTVSWYQQALGQGPQFIFQYYREEENGRGNFPPRFSGLQFPNYSSELNVNALELDDSALYLCASRRAGQGIQRETQYFGPGTRLLVL.

The V and J genes are TRBV4-1 and TRBJ2-1; tentative D call: TRBD1 (6 bases). Trimming removed 5 bases at V and 8 bases at J, with 16 bases between. Per the germline V gene, CDR1 is MGHRA and CDR2 is YSYEKL. This CDR3 spans 14 amino acids. CDR3 nucleotides: TGCGCCAGCAGCAAAGGACTGAACAGGGATGAGCAGTTCTTC. Protein sequence: CASSKGLNRDEQFF.

The count of this clonotype is one. The chain uses TRBV15 and TRBJ1-4; 9 nucleotides match TRBD1. V shed 5 bases, J shed 7 bases, and the junction held 11 bases outside the gene matches. Germline V lookup: CDR1 LNHNV, CDR2 YYDKDF (reference sequence). This CDR3 contains 16 residues. CDR3 sequence reads: CATSGAYRGQGEKLFF. The DNA of the CDR3 is TGTGCCACCAGCGGAGCCTACAGGGGGCAGGGTGAAAAACTGTTTTTT.

V and J are TRBV5-4 and TRBJ1-5; D is unclear. The V gene lost 3 bases and the J gene lost 3 bases, with 7 bases spanning the gap. The CDR3 length is 13 residues. The germline V gene encodes CDR1 SGHNT and CDR2 YYREEE (reference sequence). The CDR3 sequence is CASSSGLNQPQHF. The CDR3 DNA reads as TGTGCCAGCAGCTCCGGGCTCAATCAGCCCCAGCATTTT.

The gene calls are TRBV20-1 and TRBJ2-5, with D possibly being TRBD1 or TRBD2 (5 bases each). Germline loops: CDR1 DFQATT, CDR2 SNEGSKA (reference sequence). This CDR3 is 13 amino acids long. The V gene lost 0 bases and the J gene lost 1 base, with 6 bases spanning the gap. CDR3 nucleotides: TGCAGTGCTAGAGATGGGGGCCAAGAGACCCAGTACTTC. This gives the protein CSARDGGQETQYF.

The chain carries TRBV15 and TRBJ2-7, with D maybe TRBD1 (5 bases). V was trimmed by 0 bases and J by 5 bases, leaving 14 bases between them. There are 15 residues in the CDR3. From germline, CDR1 is LNHNV and CDR2 YYDKDF (reference sequence). DNA of the CDR3: TGTGCCACCAGCAGAGATCTGACTCCAGGGAACGAGCAGTACTTC. Protein: CATSRDLTPGNEQYF.